The 11 T cell receptor beta chains given below trace back to one sample, sequenced in a study of blood T cell repertoires in COVID-19. Repertoires were generated with immunoSEQ multiplex PCR, while TCRdb's copy carries only in-frame clones and drops some. The sample records 84,000 or so clones, 79% being singletons. Sequenced input: peripheral blood. These receptors came from a man between 65 and 80 years old with acute or convalescent COVID-19.

The sample holds one count of this clone. This chain connects TRBV5-1 to TRBJ1-6; the match to TRBD1 covers 8 bases. The germline CDR1 and CDR2 sequences are SGHRS and YFSETQ. After removal of 4 bases from V and 10 bases from J, the junction contained 10 bases not matched to a gene. The CDR3 totals 15 residues. The CDR3 sequence is CASSQGDRLESPLHF. CDR3 sequence (DNA): TGCGCCAGCAGCCAGGGGGACAGGCTCGAATCACCCCTCCACTTT. Complete variable domain (other parts from reference TRBV5-1 and TRBJ1-6): KAGVTQTPRYLIKTRGQQVTLSCSPISGHRSVSWYQQTPGQGLQFLFEYFSETQRNKGNFPGRFSGRQFSNSRSEMNVSTLELGDSALYLCASSQGDRLESPLHFGNGTRLTVT.

V gene TRBV5-1 combines with J gene TRBJ1-1, with D perhaps matching TRBD1 (5 bases). The CDR3 runs 14 residues. The V gene's germline CDR1 is SGHRS and CDR2 YFSETQ. Trimming took off 5 bases at V and 1 base at J, with 12 bases between the two ends. Written as DNA, the CDR3 is TGCGCCAGCAGTCAACCAACAGGGAACACTGAAGCTTTCTTT. It encodes CASSQPTGNTEAFF.

This clone has only a few counts. This sequence joins TRBV20-1 and TRBJ2-1, with D possibly matching TRBD1 (5 bases). Germline CDR1 is DFQATT and CDR2 is SNEGSKA (reference sequence). The CDR3 has 16 residues. V was cut by 3 bases and J by 4 bases, with 19 bases left in between. CDR3 coding DNA: TGCAGTGCTAGTCCGTCCCGACAGATGTATTACAATGAGCAGTTCTTC. Amino acids: CSASPSRQMYYNEQFF.

The chain employs TRBV4-1 and TRBJ1-3; 7 positions agree with TRBD1. The germline V gene has CDR1 MGHRA and CDR2 YSYEKL. This CDR3 contains 17 residues. V dropped 6 bases and J dropped 1; count of bases not matched to a gene: 12. CDR3 nucleotide sequence: TGCGCCAGCAGACACCAGAGGGGGCTGGGGTCTGGAAACACCATATATTTT. Protein sequence: CASRHQRGLGSGNTIYF.

The chain joins TRBV5-1 to TRBJ2-7; 8 nucleotides match TRBD2. J was trimmed by 7 bases and V by 4 bases; bases with no gene match: 7. Looked up from germline, CDR1 is SGHRS and CDR2 is YFSETQ. This CDR3 has 13 residues. This chain's CDR3 is CASSNGGAGEQYF. CDR3 bases: TGCGCCAGCAGCAACGGGGGGGCGGGAGAGCAGTACTTC. The whole variable domain, filled in from reference TRBV5-1 and TRBJ2-7, reads KAGVTQTPRYLIKTRGQQVTLSCSPISGHRSVSWYQQTPGQGLQFLFEYFSETQRNKGNFPGRFSGRQFSNSRSEMNVSTLELGDSALYLCASSNGGAGEQYFGPGTRLTVT.

This chain links TRBV19 with TRBJ1-3, with D unresolved. CDR3 length: 13 residues. The germline V gene has CDR1 LNHDA and CDR2 SQIVND (reference sequence). Deletions cut 5 bases from V and 0 bases from J, with 5 bases between. CDR3 bases: TGTGCCAGTAGTCAGTACTCTGGAAACACCATATATTTT. Its protein is CASSQYSGNTIYF.

The chain recombines TRBV5-1 with TRBJ2-3; 10 positions match TRBD1. Germline CDR1 SGHRS, CDR2 YFSETQ. The CDR3 has 16 amino acids. Losses at the gene ends were 3 bases for V and 3 bases for J; bases not matched to a gene: 7. Here the CDR3 reads CASSYSTGGWTDTQYF. In DNA, the CDR3 is TGCGCCAGCAGCTACTCGACAGGGGGCTGGACAGATACGCAGTATTTT.

This chain links TRBV6-6 with TRBJ1-1; D is unclear. With 2 bases removed from V and 1 base from J, the gap between germline ends came to 5 bases. The CDR3 length is 13 residues. Germline V CDR1 and CDR2: MNHNY, SVGAGI (reference sequence). The CDR3 nucleotides are TGTGCCAGCAGTTACAGCGAGAACACTGAAGCTTTCTTT. Its protein product is CASSYSENTEAFF.

The chain joins TRBV19 to TRBJ1-5; D is uncertain. Germline CDR1 LNHDA, CDR2 SQIVND (reference sequence). The CDR3 sequence is 15 residues long. Trimming stripped 5 bases from V and 2 bases from J, with 13 bases between. CDR3 nucleotide sequence: TGTGCCAGTAGTGAGGAGAGGGTAGGCAATCAGCCCCAGCATTTT. This translates into CASSEERVGNQPQHF.

This chain joins TRBV6-1 and TRBJ2-3, with 11 bases identical to TRBD2. Germline CDR1 MNHNS, CDR2 SASEGT. J gave up 5 bases and V 4 bases, and 8 bases lay outside the gene matches. The CDR3 is made up of 16 amino acids. Written as DNA, the CDR3 is TGTGCCAGCAGTGCCTTAGCGGGGGGGCCGAGAGATACGCAGTATTTT. Its translation is CASSALAGGPRDTQYF.

The chain employs TRBV5-1 and TRBJ2-3; 15 bases line up with TRBD2. CDR3 length: 17 residues. Trimming cost V 2 bases and J 3 bases; bases outside gene matches: 4. The germline V gene encodes CDR1 SGHRS and CDR2 YFSETQ. The CDR3 region is CASSFGTSGGRTDTQYF. The CDR3 nucleotides are TGCGCCAGCAGCTTCGGGACTAGCGGGGGGAGGACAGATACGCAGTATTTT.